This T cell receptor (beta chain) appears in the sequencing data of a study of naive and memory T cell subsets. This clonotype was recorded many times. The V segment lost 6 bases and the J segment 7 bases; nucleotides outside the gene matches: 12. This CDR3 spans 16 amino acids. Germline CDR1 is MDHEN and CDR2 is SYDVKM. Four PCR rounds used nested alpha and beta constant region primers plus the SP2 primer. One entry per CDR3 protein results from TCRdb running MiXCR on the 5' RACE reads. The sample holds about 62,000 distinct CDR3 sequences; approximately 8% are singletons and the top ten take roughly a fifth. TCR cDNA received a 3' ligated oligonucleotide that carried a UMI.

The rearrangement uses TRBV28 and TRBJ2-2, with 9 bases aligning to TRBD2. This TCR was recovered from a female donor in good health. The CDR3 bases are TGTGCCAGCAGCCTTTCGTCCGCTAGCGGGATCGGGGAGCTGTTTTTT. Translation gives CASSLSSASGIGELFF.